These 29 T cell receptor beta chains were sequenced from one sample in a study of T cells after yellow fever vaccination. TCRdb itself ran the 5' RACE reads through MiXCR, one entry per CDR3 protein. The sample has some 350,000 distinct CDR3 sequences; about 6% are singletons. This sample comprised PBMCs, obtained 5 days after the yellow fever booster vaccination. The receptors shown here come from a man in his thirties or forties who received the YFV17D yellow fever vaccine.

The J gene is TRBJ2-2, the V gene TRBV5-5; 7 bases line up with TRBD2. Germline V gene lookup returns CDR1 SGHKS and CDR2 YYEKEE (reference sequence). CDR3 size: 17 residues. V was pared by 4 bases and J by 0 bases, with 9 bases of the junction left unmatched. The chain's CDR3 is CASSTIGGTTNTGELFF. The CDR3 DNA follows: TGTGCCAGCAGCACTATTGGGGGGACTACGAACACCGGGGAGCTGTTTTTT. Looking up the rest from reference TRBV5-5 and TRBJ2-2 gives the full variable domain: DAGVTQSPTHLIKTRGQQVTLRCSPISGHKSVSWYQQVLGQGPQFIFQYYEKEERGRGNFPDRFSARQFPNYSSELNVNALLLGDSALYLCASSTIGGTTNTGELFFGEGSRLTVL.

There are many counts of this clonotype. The J gene is TRBJ2-1, the V gene TRBV7-2, with D perhaps TRBD2 (6 bases). V was pared by 5 bases and J by 10 bases, with 21 bases between. The CDR3 is made up of 15 amino acids. Germline values: CDR1 SGHTA, CDR2 FQGNSA. CDR3 sequence (DNA): TGTGCCAGCAGCCCACCGACGGAAGGGAGGACCGAGCAGTTCTTC. Translating it yields CASSPPTEGRTEQFF. Full variable domain (missing parts from reference TRBV7-2 and TRBJ2-1): GAGVSQSPSNKVTEKGKDVELRCDPISGHTALYWYRQSLGQGLEFLIYFQGNSAPDKSGLPSDRFSAERTGGSVSTLTIQRTQQEDSAVYLCASSPPTEGRTEQFFGPGTRLTVL.

This clonotype was recorded only once. The rearrangement links TRBV28 to TRBJ2-1, with D perhaps matching TRBD2 (5 bases). V was trimmed by 3 bases and J by 1 base, leaving 10 bases between them. CDR1 is MDHEN and CDR2 is SYDVKM in the germline V gene. The length of the CDR3 is 15 residues. The CDR3 region has the DNA TGTGCCAGCAGTTTTCGAGGGAATTCCTACAATGAGCAGTTCTTC. Translated: CASSFRGNSYNEQFF.

The gene calls are TRBV5-4 and TRBJ2-5, with TRBD1 matching 7 bases. The CDR3 is 15 residues long. The germline gives CDR1 SGHNT, CDR2 YYREEE (reference sequence). Trimming removed 5 bases from V and 4 bases from J; junction bases left unmatched: 11. CDR3 amino acids: CASRPRGQARETQYF. The CDR3 DNA follows: TGTGCCAGCAGACCCAGAGGACAGGCTCGAGAGACCCAGTACTTC.

This clonotype turned up a few times. The chain is built from TRBV10-3 and TRBJ2-2; D tentatively fits TRBD1 or TRBD2 (5 bases each). The length of the CDR3 is 18 residues. The germline CDR1 and CDR2 sequences are ENHRY and SYGVKD. V gave up 5 bases and J gave up 4 bases, with 23 bases separating them. The CDR3 DNA is TGTGCCATCAGTTCCATACACCCGGGACGCTCGACCACCGGGGAGCTGTTTTTT. It translates to CAISSIHPGRSTTGELFF.

This clonotype has a handful of counts. The rearrangement joins TRBV7-2 to TRBJ2-3; 7 bases are shared with TRBD2. Germline lookup yields CDR1 SGHTA and CDR2 FQGNSA. The CDR3 length is 16 residues. The J segment lost 4 bases and the V segment lost 2 bases, leaving 9 bases of the junction unmatched. CDR3 coding DNA: TGTGCCAGCAGCTTATCCCGGACTAGGTCGGCAGATACGCAGTATTTT. Protein sequence: CASSLSRTRSADTQYF.

As to this clonotype: At one of its ends the junction is not consistent with the germline gene, which may arise from a read error. CDR3 nucleotide sequence: TGCAGCGCTGAATTTAAACTAGCGGGAGTTGGTAAGCAGTTCTTC. Protein product: CSAEFKLAGVGKQFF. The genes are TRBV29-1 and TRBJ2-1; 11 bases fit TRBD2. Germline V gives CDR1 SQVTM, CDR2 ANQGSEA. The CDR3 length is 15 residues.

This clonotype has at least ten counts. This sequence joins TRBV10-3 and TRBJ2-3, with D hard to call. This CDR3 spans 12 amino acids. Germline V gene lookup returns CDR1 ENHRY and CDR2 SYGVKD. With 4 bases removed from V and 3 bases from J, the gap between germline ends came to 5 bases. CDR3 in DNA: TGTGCCATCAGTGTTGGTACAGATACGCAGTATTTT. Translating it yields CAISVGTDTQYF.

The rearrangement uses TRBV7-2 and TRBJ1-1, with D possibly being TRBD1 (5 bases). V lost 5 bases, J lost 0 bases, and 13 bases lay in between. Looked up from germline, CDR1 is SGHTA and CDR2 is FQGNSA. This CDR3 is 15 amino acids long. DNA for the CDR3: TGTGCCAGCAGCCCGTCGGGGGGAATGAACACTGAAGCTTTCTTT. Its protein is CASSPSGGMNTEAFF.

With respect to this clonotype: This clone may be a read error of a much larger clone one base away. This chain uses TRBV4-3 with TRBJ2-1, with TRBD2 identical over 11 bases. The CDR3 has 15 residues. CDR1 is LGHNA, CDR2 YSLEER, per germline. The CDR3 coding sequence is TGCGCCGGCAGCCCCCCGCTAGCGGGAGGTAATGAGCAGTTCTTC. Translating gives CAGSPPLAGGNEQFF.

A few counts support this clonotype. V and J are TRBV6-4 and TRBJ2-2; 10 nucleotides line up with TRBD1. V lost 7 bases and J lost 5; bases outside the gene matches: 10. CDR3 size: 16 residues. The V gene's germline CDR1 is MRHNA and CDR2 SNTAGT. As DNA, the CDR3 is TGTGCCAGCATAACCAGACAGGGGGCGCGGACCGGGGAGCTGTTTTTT. It specifies CASITRQGARTGELFF.

This chain uses TRBV15 with TRBJ2-2; TRBD1 or TRBD2 may be the D gene (5 bases each). Germline V gene lookup returns CDR1 LNHNV and CDR2 YYDKDF (reference sequence). V lost 0 bases and J 1 base, leaving 9 bases between the germline ends. There are 16 residues in the CDR3. This chain's CDR3 is CATSRETGRNTGELFF. The DNA of the CDR3 is TGTGCCACCAGCAGAGAAACGGGGCGGAACACCGGGGAGCTGTTTTTT.

This chain connects TRBV4-3 to TRBJ2-3; no clear D. Trimming cost V 4 bases and J 4 bases, with 9 bases left between them. Germline V gene data show CDR1 as LGHNA and CDR2 as YSLEER. The CDR3 runs to 13 residues. The CDR3 nucleotides read TGCGCCAGCAGCCCCAGTCGTTCAGATACGCAGTATTTT. This sequence encodes CASSPSRSDTQYF.

J is TRBJ2-3 and V is TRBV5-1; D perhaps matches TRBD2 (5 bases). Germline V gene data show CDR1 as SGHRS and CDR2 as YFSETQ. The V and J ends lost 1 base and 4 bases respectively, with 13 bases between them. CDR3 size: 15 residues. CDR3 bases: TGCGCCAGCAGCTTGAATGCGGGCTCGCCAGATACGCAGTATTTT. It is translated as CASSLNAGSPDTQYF.

V and J are TRBV12-3 or TRBV12-4 and TRBJ2-7; 8 nucleotides agree with TRBD1. The CDR3 is 14 residues long. Trimming removed 6 bases from V and 4 bases from J; junction bases left unmatched: 8. CDR3 coding DNA: TGTGCCAGCAGGTCTTCCGGGACAGGATACGAGCAGTACTTC. Its protein product is CASRSSGTGYEQYF.

Ten or more counts support this clonotype. The chain employs TRBV10-2 and TRBJ1-3, with 8 bases matching TRBD1. V shed 5 bases and J 2 bases; nucleotides not matched to a gene: 2. This CDR3 has 14 amino acids. Per the germline V gene, CDR1 is WSHSY and CDR2 is SAAADI. The CDR3 bases are TGCGCCAGCAGTCCGGACAGGGCTGGAAACACCATATATTTT. Amino acids: CASSPDRAGNTIYF.

The rearrangement links TRBV5-1 to TRBJ2-3; 8 nucleotides line up with TRBD1. V was clipped by 4 bases and J by 4 bases; unmatched bases: 14. The CDR3 length is 17 residues. Germline assignment: CDR1 SGHRS and CDR2 YFSETQ. The CDR3 coding sequence is TGCGCCAGCAGCCTTGACAGGGGAGAGATCATCGCAGATACGCAGTATTTT. Its protein product is CASSLDRGEIIADTQYF.

Remarks on this clonotype: Its ends do not fully match the called genes, so a read error is possible. The CDR3 region is CCARQRLAGGYNEQFF. CDR3 DNA sequence: TGCTGTGCTAGACAACGACTAGCGGGAGGTTACAATGAGCAGTTCTTC. The V call is TRBV20-1, the J call TRBJ2-1; 13 bases line up with TRBD2. The CDR3 is 16 residues long. Germline CDR1 is DFQATT and CDR2 is SNEGSKA (reference sequence).

This clonotype came up many times. The genes are TRBV7-9 and TRBJ2-7; 7 bases agree with TRBD1. The V gene end was trimmed by 5 bases and the J gene end by 5 bases; junction bases not matched to a gene: 9. The CDR3 runs 14 residues. From germline, CDR1 is SEHNR and CDR2 FQNEAQ (reference sequence). The CDR3 nucleotides read TGTGCCAGCAGCCCAGAGGGGGCTTTAGACGAGCAGTACTTC. Protein sequence: CASSPEGALDEQYF.

The sample holds many counts of this clonotype. J is TRBJ2-7 and V is TRBV27; D remains unclear. V was shortened by 5 bases and J by 1 base, with 18 bases between the two germline ends. This CDR3 has 16 residues. The V gene's germline CDR1 is MNHEY and CDR2 SMNVEV (reference sequence). CDR3 in amino acids: CASSPLGGVRSYEQYF. CDR3 nucleotides: TGTGCCAGCAGTCCCTTGGGTGGGGTGAGGTCCTACGAGCAGTACTTC.

This clonotype was seen a handful of times. V usage is TRBV24-1 and J usage is TRBJ2-5; possibly TRBD1 for D (6 bases). The CDR3 runs to 14 residues. The germline CDR1 and CDR2 sequences are KGHDR and SFDVKD. Trimming took 2 bases from V and 5 from J, leaving 11 bases between them. DNA for the CDR3: TGTGCCACCAGTGATTCCGGGACATCGGAGACCCAGTACTTC. Its protein is CATSDSGTSETQYF.

Ten or more counts support this clonotype. The rearrangement links TRBV12-3 or TRBV12-4 to TRBJ2-2; maybe TRBD1 (6 bases). The CDR3 loop spans 14 amino acids. V was shortened by 7 bases and J by 5 bases, with 14 bases between the two germline ends. CDR3 residues: CASILDRSTGELFF. CDR3 DNA: TGTGCCAGCATCTTAGACAGGAGTACCGGGGAGCTGTTTTTT.

The sample holds many counts of this clonotype. The chain recombines TRBV24-1 with TRBJ2-1, with TRBD2 matching 9 bases. The germline V gene encodes CDR1 KGHDR and CDR2 SFDVKD. This CDR3 is 17 amino acids long. V lost 2 bases and J lost 1; bases outside the gene matches: 5. As DNA, the CDR3 is TGTGCCACCAGTGATTGGTCTAGCGGGAAATCCTACAATGAGCAGTTCTTC. As protein: CATSDWSSGKSYNEQFF.

The chain uses TRBV7-6 and TRBJ2-6; no clear D gene. CDR1 SGHVS and CDR2 FNYEAQ come from the germline V gene. The CDR3 loop spans 14 amino acids. With 5 bases removed from V and 1 base from J, the gap between germline ends came to 6 bases. In DNA, the CDR3 is TGTGCCAGCAGCAGGCCTTCTGGGGCCAACGTCCTGACTTTC. This gives the protein CASSRPSGANVLTF.

V usage is TRBV7-8 and J usage is TRBJ2-3; possibly TRBD1 for D (6 bases). The CDR3 has 15 amino acids. Germline assignment: CDR1 SGHVS and CDR2 FQNEAQ. V lost 3 bases to trimming and J lost 5 bases, with 15 bases between them. The CDR3 region has the DNA TGTGCCAGCAGCTTCCTTTCGACAGGAGGAGATACGCAGTATTTT. It codes for CASSFLSTGGDTQYF.

This rearrangement joins TRBV10-3 to TRBJ1-1; 10 bases map to TRBD1. The trim removed 8 bases at V and 3 bases at J, leaving 3 bases unmatched. Looked up from germline, CDR1 is ENHRY and CDR2 is SYGVKD. There are 13 residues in the CDR3. CDR3 sequence (DNA): TGTGCCATCGGGACAGGGGTAGACACTGAAGCTTTCTTT. It encodes CAIGTGVDTEAFF.

The table lists this clonotype with many counts. The rearrangement uses TRBV5-5 and TRBJ2-1; 8 nucleotides line up with TRBD1. This CDR3 has 14 residues. CDR1 and CDR2 (germline): SGHKS, YYEKEE (reference sequence). V gave up 4 bases and J gave up 7 bases; unmatched junction bases: 7. DNA for the CDR3: TGTGCCAGCAGCCCAGGACAGGGCTTGAATGAGCAGTTCTTC. Residues: CASSPGQGLNEQFF.

This clonotype was counted at least ten times. This chain connects TRBV7-9 to TRBJ2-5; 12 nucleotides agree with TRBD2. This CDR3 contains 16 residues. Germline V CDR1 and CDR2: SEHNR, FQNEAQ (reference sequence). V trimming: 2 bases; J trimming: 4 bases; junction bases outside the gene matches: 5. CDR3 sequence: CASSLISGLAGETQYF. In DNA, the CDR3 is TGTGCCAGCAGCTTAATCTCGGGACTAGCGGGAGAGACCCAGTACTTC. The whole variable domain, remainder taken from reference TRBV7-9 and TRBJ2-5, is DTGVSQNPRHKITKRGQNVTFRCDPISEHNRLYWYRQTLGQGPEFLTYFQNEAQLEKSRLLSDRFSAERPKGSFSTLEIQRTEQGDSAMYLCASSLISGLAGETQYFGPGTRLLVL.

The chain couples TRBV7-9 to TRBJ2-1, with TRBD2 matching over 9 bases. V lost 6 bases to trimming and J lost 5 bases; unmatched junction nucleotides: 11. This CDR3 contains 16 residues. Germline V gene lookup returns CDR1 SEHNR and CDR2 FQNEAQ (reference sequence). CDR3 DNA sequence: TGTGCCAGCAGTTCGGGACTAGCTTCCGCGGACAATGAGCAGTTCTTC. This sequence encodes CASSSGLASADNEQFF. The variable domain in full, completed from reference TRBV7-9 and TRBJ2-1, reads DTGVSQNPRHKITKRGQNVTFRCDPISEHNRLYWYRQTLGQGPEFLTYFQNEAQLEKSRLLSDRFSAERPKGSFSTLEIQRTEQGDSAMYLCASSSGLASADNEQFFGPGTRLTVL.